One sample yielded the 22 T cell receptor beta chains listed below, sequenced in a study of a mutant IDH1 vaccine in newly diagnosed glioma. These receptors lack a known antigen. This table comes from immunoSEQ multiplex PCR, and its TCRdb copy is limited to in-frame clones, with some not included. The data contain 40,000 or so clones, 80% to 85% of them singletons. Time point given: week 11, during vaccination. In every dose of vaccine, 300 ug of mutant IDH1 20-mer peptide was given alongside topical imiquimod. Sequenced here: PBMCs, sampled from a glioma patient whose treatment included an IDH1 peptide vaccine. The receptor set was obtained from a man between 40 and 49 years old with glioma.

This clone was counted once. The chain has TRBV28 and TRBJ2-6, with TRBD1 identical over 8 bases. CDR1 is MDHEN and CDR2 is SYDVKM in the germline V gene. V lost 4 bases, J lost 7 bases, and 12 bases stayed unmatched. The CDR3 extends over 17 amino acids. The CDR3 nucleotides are TGTGCCAGCAGTTACATCGGGACAGGACTTGGAGCCAACGTCCTGACTTTC. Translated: CASSYIGTGLGANVLTF.

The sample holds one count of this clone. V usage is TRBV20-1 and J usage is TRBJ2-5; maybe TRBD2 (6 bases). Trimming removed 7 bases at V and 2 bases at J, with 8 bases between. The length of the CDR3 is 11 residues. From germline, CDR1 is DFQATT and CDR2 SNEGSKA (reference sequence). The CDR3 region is CSGRGQETQYF. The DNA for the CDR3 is TGCAGTGGGAGGGGTCAAGAGACCCAGTACTTC.

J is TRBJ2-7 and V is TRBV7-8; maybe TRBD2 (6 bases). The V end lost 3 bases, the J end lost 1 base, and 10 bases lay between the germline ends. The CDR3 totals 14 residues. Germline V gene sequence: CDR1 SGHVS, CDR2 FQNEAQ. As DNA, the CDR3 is TGTGCCAGCAGCTTTCAGGCGGGGTCCTACGAGCAGTACTTC. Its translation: CASSFQAGSYEQYF. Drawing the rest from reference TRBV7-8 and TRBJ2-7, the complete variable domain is GAGVSQSPRYKVAKRGQDVALRCDPISGHVSLFWYQQALGQGPEFLTYFQNEAQLDKSGLPSDRFFAERPEGSVSTLKIQRTQQEDSAVYLCASSFQAGSYEQYFGPGTRLTVT.

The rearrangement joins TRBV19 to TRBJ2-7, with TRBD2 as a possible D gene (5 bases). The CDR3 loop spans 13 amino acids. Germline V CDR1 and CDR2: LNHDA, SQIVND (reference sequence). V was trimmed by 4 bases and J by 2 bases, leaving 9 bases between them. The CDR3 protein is CASSNTGTYEQYF. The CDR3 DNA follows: TGTGCCAGTAGTAACACGGGGACCTACGAGCAGTACTTC. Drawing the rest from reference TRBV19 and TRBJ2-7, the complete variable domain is DGGITQSPKYLFRKEGQNVTLSCEQNLNHDAMYWYRQDPGQGLRLIYYSQIVNDFQKGDIAEGYSVSREKKESFPLTVTSAQKNPTAFYLCASSNTGTYEQYFGPGTRLTVT.

CDR3 sequence: CASRLTGTVYEQYF. The CDR3 DNA follows: TGCGCCAGCAGGCTTACCGGGACAGTCTACGAGCAGTACTTC. The chain joins TRBV5-1 to TRBJ2-7; 7 bases map to TRBD1. CDR1 SGHRS and CDR2 YFSETQ come from the germline V gene. V was clipped by 5 bases and J by 3 bases; unmatched bases: 8. The CDR3 has 14 amino acids.

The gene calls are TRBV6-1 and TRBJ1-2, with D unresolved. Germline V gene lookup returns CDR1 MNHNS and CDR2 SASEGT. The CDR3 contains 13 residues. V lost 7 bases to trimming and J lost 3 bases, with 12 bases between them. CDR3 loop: CASTKTDDYGYTF. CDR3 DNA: TGTGCCAGCACTAAGACGGACGACTATGGCTACACCTTC.

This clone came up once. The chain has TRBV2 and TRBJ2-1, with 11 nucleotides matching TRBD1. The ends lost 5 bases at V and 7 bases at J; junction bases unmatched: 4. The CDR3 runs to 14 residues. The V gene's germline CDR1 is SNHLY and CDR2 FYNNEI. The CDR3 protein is CASSSGQGVNEQFF. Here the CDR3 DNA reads TGTGCCAGCAGTTCGGGACAGGGGGTGAATGAGCAGTTCTTC.

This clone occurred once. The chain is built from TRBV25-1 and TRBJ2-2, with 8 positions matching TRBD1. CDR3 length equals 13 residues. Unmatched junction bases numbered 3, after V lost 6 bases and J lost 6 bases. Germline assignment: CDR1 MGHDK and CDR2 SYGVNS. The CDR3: CASRDRGSGELFF. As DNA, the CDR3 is TGTGCCAGCAGAGACAGGGGTTCCGGGGAGCTGTTTTTT. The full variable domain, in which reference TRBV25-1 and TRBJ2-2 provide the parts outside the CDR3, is EADIYQTPRYLVIGTGKKITLECSQTMGHDKMYWYQQDPGMELHLIHYSYGVNSTEKGDLSSESTVSRIRTEHFPLTLESARPSHTSQYLCASRDRGSGELFFGEGSRLTVL.

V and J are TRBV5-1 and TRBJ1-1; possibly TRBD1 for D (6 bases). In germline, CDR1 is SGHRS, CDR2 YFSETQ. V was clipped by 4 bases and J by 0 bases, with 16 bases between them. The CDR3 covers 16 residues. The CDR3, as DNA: TGCGCCAGCAGCCCTGGAGGGGGGTCCGTGAACACTGAAGCTTTCTTT. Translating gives CASSPGGGSVNTEAFF.

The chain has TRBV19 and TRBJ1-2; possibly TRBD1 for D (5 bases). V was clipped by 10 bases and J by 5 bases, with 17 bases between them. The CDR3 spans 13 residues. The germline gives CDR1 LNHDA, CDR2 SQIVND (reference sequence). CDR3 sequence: CATVRDGGYGYTF. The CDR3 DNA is TGTGCCACCGTAAGGGACGGGGGTTATGGCTACACCTTC.

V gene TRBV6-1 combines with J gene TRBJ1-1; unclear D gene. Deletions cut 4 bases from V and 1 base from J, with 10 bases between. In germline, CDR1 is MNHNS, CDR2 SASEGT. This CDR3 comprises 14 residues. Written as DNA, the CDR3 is TGTGCCAGCAGTGCCGGCAACTGGAACACTGAAGCTTTCTTT. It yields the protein CASSAGNWNTEAFF.

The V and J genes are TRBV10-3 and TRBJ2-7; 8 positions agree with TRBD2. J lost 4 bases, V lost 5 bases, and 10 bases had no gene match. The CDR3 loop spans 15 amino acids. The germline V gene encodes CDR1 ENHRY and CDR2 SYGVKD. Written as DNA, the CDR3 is TGTGCCATCAGTTTAGCGGGGCCGGGGGGATACGAGCAGTACTTC. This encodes CAISLAGPGGYEQYF.

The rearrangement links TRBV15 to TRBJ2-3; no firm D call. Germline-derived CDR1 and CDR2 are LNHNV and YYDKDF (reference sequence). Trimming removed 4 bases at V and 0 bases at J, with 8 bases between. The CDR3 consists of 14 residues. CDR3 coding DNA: TGTGCCACCAGCACTCGCGCTAGCACAGATACGCAGTATTTT. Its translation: CATSTRASTDTQYF.

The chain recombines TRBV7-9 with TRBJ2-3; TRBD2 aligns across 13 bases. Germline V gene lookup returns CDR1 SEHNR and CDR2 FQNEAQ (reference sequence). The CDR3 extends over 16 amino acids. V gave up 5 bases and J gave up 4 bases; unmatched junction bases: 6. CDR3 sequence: CASSLSLAGGADTQYF. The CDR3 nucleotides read TGTGCCAGCAGCCTTTCACTAGCGGGAGGGGCAGATACGCAGTATTTT.

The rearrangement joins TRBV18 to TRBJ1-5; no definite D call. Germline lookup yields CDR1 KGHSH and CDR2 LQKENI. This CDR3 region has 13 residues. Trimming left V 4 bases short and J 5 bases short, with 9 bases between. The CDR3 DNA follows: TGTGCCAGCTCACGAGCCAAAGATCAGCCCCAGCATTTT. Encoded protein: CASSRAKDQPQHF.

For the CDR3, the DNA is TGCGCCAGCAGCTTGGTGCCCCGGGCCCAAGAGACCCAGTACTTC. Protein product: CASSLVPRAQETQYF. The rearrangement uses TRBV5-1 and TRBJ2-5, with D unclear. The CDR3 has 15 amino acids. The germline gives CDR1 SGHRS, CDR2 YFSETQ. V was shortened by 0 bases and J by 1 base, with 10 bases between the two germline ends.

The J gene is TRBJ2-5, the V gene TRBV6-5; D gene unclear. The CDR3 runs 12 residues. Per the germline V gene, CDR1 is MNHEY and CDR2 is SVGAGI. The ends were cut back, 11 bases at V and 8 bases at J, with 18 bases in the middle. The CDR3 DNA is TGTGCCTCGGAAACAGTTTCAGGAACCCAGTACTTC. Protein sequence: CASETVSGTQYF.

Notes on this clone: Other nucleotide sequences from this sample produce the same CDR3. The CDR3 DNA follows: TGTGCCAGCAGTGTTTCGGGGTACGAGCAGTACTTC. This sequence encodes CASSVSGYEQYF. The rearrangement joins TRBV2 to TRBJ2-7; the D gene is possibly TRBD2 (5 bases). The V end lost 4 bases, the J end lost 4 bases, and 8 bases lay between the germline ends. The germline gives CDR1 SNHLY, CDR2 FYNNEI. The CDR3 is 12 amino acids. Using reference TRBV2 and TRBJ2-7 for the parts outside the CDR3, the full variable domain is EPEVTQTPSHQVTQMGQEVILRCVPISNHLYFYWYRQILGQKVEFLVSFYNNEISEKSEIFDDQFSVERPDGSNFTLKIRSTKLEDSAMYFCASSVSGYEQYFGPGTRLTVT.

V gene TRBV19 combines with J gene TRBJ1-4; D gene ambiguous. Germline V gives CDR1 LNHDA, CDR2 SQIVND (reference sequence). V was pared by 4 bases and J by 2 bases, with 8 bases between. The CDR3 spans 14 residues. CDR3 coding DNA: TGTGCCAGTAGTAGGTATAAGACTAATGAAAAACTGTTTTTT. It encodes CASSRYKTNEKLFF.

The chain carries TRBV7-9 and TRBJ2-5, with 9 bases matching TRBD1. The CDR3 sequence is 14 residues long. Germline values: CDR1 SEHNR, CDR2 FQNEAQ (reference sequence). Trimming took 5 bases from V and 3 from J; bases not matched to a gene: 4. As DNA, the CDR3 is TGTGCCAGCAGCATACGACAGGGGGAAGAGACCCAGTACTTC. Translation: CASSIRQGEETQYF. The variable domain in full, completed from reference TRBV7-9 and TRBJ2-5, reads DTGVSQNPRHKITKRGQNVTFRCDPISEHNRLYWYRQTLGQGPEFLTYFQNEAQLEKSRLLSDRFSAERPKGSFSTLEIQRTEQGDSAMYLCASSIRQGEETQYFGPGTRLLVL.

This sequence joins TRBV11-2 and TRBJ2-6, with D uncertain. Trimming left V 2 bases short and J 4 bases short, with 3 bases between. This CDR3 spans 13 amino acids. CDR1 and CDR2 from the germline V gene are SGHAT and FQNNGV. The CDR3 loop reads CASSLQGANVLTF. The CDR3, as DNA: TGTGCCAGCAGCTTACAGGGGGCCAACGTCCTGACTTTC.

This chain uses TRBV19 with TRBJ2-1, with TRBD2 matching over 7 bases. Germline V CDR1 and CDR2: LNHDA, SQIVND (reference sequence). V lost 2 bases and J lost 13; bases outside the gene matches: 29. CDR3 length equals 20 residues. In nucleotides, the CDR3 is TGTGCCAGTAGTATAAAAACCCCATATGGGGGAGCGGGACCCTCTACAACACAGTTCTTC. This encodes CASSIKTPYGGAGPSTTQFF. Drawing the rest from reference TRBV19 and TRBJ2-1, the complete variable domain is DGGITQSPKYLFRKEGQNVTLSCEQNLNHDAMYWYRQDPGQGLRLIYYSQIVNDFQKGDIAEGYSVSREKKESFPLTVTSAQKNPTAFYLCASSIKTPYGGAGPSTTQFFGPGTRLTVL.